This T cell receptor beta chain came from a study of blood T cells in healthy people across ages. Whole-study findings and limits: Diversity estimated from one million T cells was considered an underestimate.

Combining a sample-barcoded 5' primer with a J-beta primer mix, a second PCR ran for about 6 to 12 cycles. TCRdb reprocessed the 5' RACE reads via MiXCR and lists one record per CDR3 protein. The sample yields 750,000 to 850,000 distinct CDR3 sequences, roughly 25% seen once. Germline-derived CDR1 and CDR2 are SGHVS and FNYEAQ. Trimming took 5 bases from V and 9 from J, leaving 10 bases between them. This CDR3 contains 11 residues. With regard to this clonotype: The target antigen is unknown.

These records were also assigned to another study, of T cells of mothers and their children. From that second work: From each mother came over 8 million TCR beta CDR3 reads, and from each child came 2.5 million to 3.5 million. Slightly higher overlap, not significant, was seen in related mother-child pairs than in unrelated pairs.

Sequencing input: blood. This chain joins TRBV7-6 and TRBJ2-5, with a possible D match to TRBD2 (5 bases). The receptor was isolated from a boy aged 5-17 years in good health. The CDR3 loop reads CASSRIGAQYF. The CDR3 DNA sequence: TGTGCCAGCAGCCGCATCGGGGCCCAGTACTTC.